This is a list of T cell receptor beta chains from one sample in a study of regulatory T cells in long-lasting Graves disease. TCRdb passed the multiplex PCR reads through MiXCR, listing each CDR3 protein once. The table records hundreds of thousands of distinct CDR3 sequences, approximately 15% of them present only once. These data were also filed under a second study, of T cells in Graves' hyperthyroidism and ophthalmopathy.

This specimen consisted of peripheral blood mononuclear cells (PBMCs), obtained at new diagnosis, from a patient treated with antithyroid drugs. These receptor sequences come from a middle-aged man with Graves disease. CDR3s include the opening cysteine and the closing phenylalanine or tryptophan. The order of the fields is J gene, V gene, clone size, D gene, CDR3 DNA, CDR3 protein. The D gene is left open where the match is weak. Some rows have no size entry. The others give once, few or many, or a class for an expanded clone.

>TRBJ2-7|TRBV6-1|few|TRBD1
TGTGCCAGCAGCACCGGCCTTACAGGGGGCTACGAGCAGTACTTC
CASSTGLTGGYEQYF
>TRBJ1-5|TRBV28|many|NA
TGTGCCAGCAGACTTTATAGCAATCAGCCCCAGCATTTT
CASRLYSNQPQHF
>TRBJ2-7|TRBV30|few|NA
TGTGCCTGGAGCCCGGACCCCTACGAGCAGTACTTC
CAWSPDPYEQYF
>TRBJ2-7|TRBV5-1|many|TRBD1
TGCGCCAGCAGCACGTTCCCCGGGACAGGGGAATCCTACGAGCAGTACTTC
CASSTFPGTGESYEQYF
>TRBJ2-1|TRBV7-3|many|NA
TGTGCCAGCAGGATGCCTTTGGACGCCTTCAATGAGCAGTTCTTC
CASRMPLDAFNEQFF
>TRBJ1-1|TRBV5-1|NA|NA
TGCGCCAGCAGCTTGGCCGGAACGGCCGCGAACACTGAAGCTTTCTTT
CASSLAGTAANTEAFF
>TRBJ1-2|TRBV5-4|NA|NA
TGTGCCAGCAGCGGGGGGGCAGGGTTAAGTGGCTACACCTTC
CASSGGAGLSGYTF
>TRBJ1-5|TRBV24-1|many|NA
TGTGCCACCAGTGATTTTGGGACATTCGTGAGCAATCAGCCCCAGCATTTT
CATSDFGTFVSNQPQHF
>TRBJ2-5|TRBV6-1|many|NA
TGTGCCAGCAGTCCCCATAAGGGGCAAGAGACCCAGTACTTC
CASSPHKGQETQYF
>TRBJ1-4|TRBV28|many|NA
TGTGCCAGCAGTTCAATACTAAATGAAAAACTGTTTTTT
CASSSILNEKLFF
>TRBJ2-5|TRBV7-7|many|TRBD2
TGTGCCAGCAGCGCAAGGTTATCGAGCGGGGGGTTCGGGGAGACCCAGTACTTC
CASSARLSSGGFGETQYF
>TRBJ2-3|TRBV6-2/TRBV6-3|NA|NA
TGTGCCAGCAGTGACTCACGAGGGAGAGATACGCAGTATTTT
CASSDSRGRDTQYF
>TRBJ2-7|TRBV6-5|NA|NA
TGTGCCAGCAGTTACCACAGGAATTCATACGAGCAGTACTTC
CASSYHRNSYEQYF
>TRBJ2-7|TRBV30|many|NA
TGTGCCTGGAGTGGTCGGGTCCGCTACTACGAGCAGTACTTC
CAWSGRVRYYEQYF
>TRBJ2-5|TRBV12-5|many|NA
TGTGCTAGTGGAACGTCGGGAGACACCCAGTACTTC
CASGTSGDTQYF
>TRBJ2-3|TRBV5-1|many|NA
TGCGCCAGCAGCTACCAGAAGGGGCCAGATACGCAGTATTTT
CASSYQKGPDTQYF
>TRBJ1-1|TRBV5-5|many|TRBD1
TGTGCCAGCAGCTTGGATACAGGGGGGTACACTGAAGCTTTCTTT
CASSLDTGGYTEAFF
>TRBJ1-1|TRBV29-1|few|NA
TGCAGCGCCGTACAGGGACACACTGAAGCTTTCTTT
CSAVQGHTEAFF
>TRBJ1-2|TRBV5-1|many|TRBD1
TGCGCCAGCAGCCCCTGGACAGGGGACTATGGCTACACCTTC
CASSPWTGDYGYTF
>TRBJ2-5|TRBV14|few|NA
TGTGCCAGCAGCCAGGGGGACCGGCGGACCCAGTACTTC
CASSQGDRRTQYF
>TRBJ2-3|TRBV28|many|NA
TGTGCCAGCAGTTTATTCGGCCGCCTGGGAGGCGGGGGCCCTTTTAGCACAGATACGCAGTATTTT
CASSLFGRLGGGGPFSTDTQYF
>TRBJ1-4|TRBV5-1|few|NA
TGCGCCAGCAGCTTGGACATAAGGGCCGGGGAAAAACTGTTTTTT
CASSLDIRAGEKLFF
>TRBJ2-4|TRBV7-2|NA|NA
TGTGCCAGCAGCCTAAGGCCGACTGCGATGGGGAACATTCAGTACTTC
CASSLRPTAMGNIQYF
>TRBJ1-1|TRBV2|NA|TRBD1
TGTGCCAGCACCCGACAGGGGTTGGAGGCTTTCTTT
CASTRQGLEAFF
>TRBJ1-1|TRBV29-1|NA|NA
TGCAGCGTTGAGAAACAGCAGAACACTGAAGCTTTCTTT
CSVEKQQNTEAFF
>TRBJ2-7|TRBV20-1|NA|TRBD2
TGCAGTGCGGGGACTAGCGGGGGTTACTCCTACGAGCAGTACTTC
CSAGTSGGYSYEQYF
>TRBJ2-3|TRBV5-6|many|NA
TGTGCCAGCAGCTCCTCAGGGAATACGCAGTATTTT
CASSSSGNTQYF
>TRBJ2-3|TRBV20-1|few|NA
TGCAGTGCTAGAGATCGTCAGAATACGCAGTATTTT
CSARDRQNTQYF
>TRBJ1-2|TRBV6-1|many|NA
TGTGCCAGCAGTGAAGGAGGACGTCCGGATGGCTACACCTTC
CASSEGGRPDGYTF
>TRBJ2-2|TRBV7-2|many|TRBD2
TGTGCCAGCAGCATACCAGCGGGGACGAACACCGGGGAGCTGTTTTTT
CASSIPAGTNTGELFF
>TRBJ2-3|TRBV24-1|few|NA
TGTGCCACCAGTGATTTTGGGGCCTACGGTGGTACAGATACGCAGTATTTT
CATSDFGAYGGTDTQYF
>TRBJ1-1|TRBV30|few|NA
TGTGCCTGCCCGTCCTCGGGGCACACTGAAGCTTTCTTT
CACPSSGHTEAFF
>TRBJ2-7|TRBV5-1|NA|NA
TGCGCCAGCAGCTGGCGCACGGAGTCCTACGAGCAGTACTTC
CASSWRTESYEQYF
>TRBJ2-7|TRBV4-2|few|TRBD2
TGTGCCAGCAGCCAAGAATCCGGGACTAGCGGGAACTACGAGCAGTACTTC
CASSQESGTSGNYEQYF
>TRBJ1-1|TRBV9|many|NA
TGTGCCAGCAGTTTGCCCCAGAACACTGAAGCTTTCTTT
CASSLPQNTEAFF
>TRBJ2-3|TRBV10-1|many|NA
TGCGCCAGCAGTGGGGACCAACTCGGCGGAGATACGCAGTATTTT
CASSGDQLGGDTQYF
>TRBJ1-1|TRBV28|many|NA
TGTGCCAGCAGTAAAATCATCAGGGGCACTGAAGCTTTCTTT
CASSKIIRGTEAFF
>TRBJ2-3|TRBV12-3/TRBV12-4|many|TRBD1
TGTGCCAGCACCAAGGACAGGGCAACAGATACGCAGTATTTT
CASTKDRATDTQYF
>TRBJ1-5|TRBV6-1|many|NA
TGTGCCAGCCCCGGGGAAGGGGGTGTCAATCAGCCCCAGCATTTT
CASPGEGGVNQPQHF
>TRBJ1-2|TRBV3-1|many|TRBD1
TGTGCCAGCAGCTACAATAGTTATGACAGGGGGGCCTTCGGCTACACCTTC
CASSYNSYDRGAFGYTF
>TRBJ2-7|TRBV5-1|few|NA
TGCGCCAGCAGCTTCGGGGCCAGTACCTACGAGCAGTACTTC
CASSFGASTYEQYF
>TRBJ2-7|TRBV5-1|many|TRBD1
TGCGCCAGCAGCCCCCGGGACAGGGCTCTTGAGCAGTACTTC
CASSPRDRALEQYF
>TRBJ2-3|TRBV28|many|NA
TGTGCCAGCAGTCCTAGCCCGGGATCTCGAGGAGATACGCAGTATTTT
CASSPSPGSRGDTQYF
>TRBJ2-2|TRBV30|many|NA
TGTGCCTGGAGAGGGCGAGAGGCCGGGGAGCTGTTTTTT
CAWRGREAGELFF
>TRBJ2-2|TRBV4-3|NA|NA
TGCGCCAGCAGCGTCATACGGCGGTCCGGGGAGCTGTTTTTT
CASSVIRRSGELFF
>TRBJ2-7|TRBV7-2|many|TRBD2
TGTGCCAGCAGCTTCTCACTAGCGGGGGGACGTGACGAGCAGTACTTC
CASSFSLAGGRDEQYF
>TRBJ2-7|TRBV28|NA|NA
TGTGCCAGCAGCTCGAGGACAGCTGAAGGGCAGTACTTC
CASSSRTAEGQYF
>TRBJ1-4|TRBV18|many|NA
TGTGCCAGCTCACCAGTTGCAGGAGAGGATGAAAAACTGTTTTTT
CASSPVAGEDEKLFF
>TRBJ1-3|TRBV12-3/TRBV12-4|many|TRBD1
TGTGCCAGCAGACCTCCGGACAGGATCGGAAACACCATATATTTT
CASRPPDRIGNTIYF
>TRBJ2-5|TRBV11-2|many|NA
TGTGCCAGCAGCCCAGGGACGCTCACAGGGACCCAGTACTTC
CASSPGTLTGTQYF
>TRBJ1-1|TRBV28|many|TRBD1
TGTGCCAGCAGTCTAAAAAAGGGGGCCTGGACTGAAGCTTTCTTT
CASSLKKGAWTEAFF
>TRBJ2-3|TRBV20-1|many|NA
TGCAGTGCTAGAGGTGGGGCCCCGGATACGCAGTATTTT
CSARGGAPDTQYF
>TRBJ2-1|TRBV10-3|many|TRBD2
TGTGCCATCAAACCTCTCCCTAGCGGGGGGGGCCGTGTGCAGAATGAGCAGTTCTTC
CAIKPLPSGGGRVQNEQFF
>TRBJ1-1|TRBV29-1|NA|NA
TGCAGCGTTAGAGCTATGAACACTGAAGCTTTCTTT
CSVRAMNTEAFF
>TRBJ2-1|TRBV4-1|few|TRBD2
TGCGCCAGCAGCCAATTCTCGAGGACTAGCGACTACAATGAGCAGTTCTTC
CASSQFSRTSDYNEQFF
>TRBJ1-1|TRBV18|many|NA
TGTGCCAGCTCACCTACTTTATTAGGCGGCACTGAAGCTTTCTTT
CASSPTLLGGTEAFF
>TRBJ1-1|TRBV5-8|few|NA
TGTGCCAGCAGCCGGACTCTTGACAGCGAGGCTTTCTTT
CASSRTLDSEAFF
>TRBJ2-7|TRBV9|many|NA
TGTGCCAGCAGCCCAAGGGAGGCCTACGAGCAGTACTTC
CASSPREAYEQYF
>TRBJ2-7|TRBV2|NA|TRBD1
TGTGCCAGCAGTCAATCCGCCGGGACAGGGGCCGAGCAGTACTTC
CASSQSAGTGAEQYF